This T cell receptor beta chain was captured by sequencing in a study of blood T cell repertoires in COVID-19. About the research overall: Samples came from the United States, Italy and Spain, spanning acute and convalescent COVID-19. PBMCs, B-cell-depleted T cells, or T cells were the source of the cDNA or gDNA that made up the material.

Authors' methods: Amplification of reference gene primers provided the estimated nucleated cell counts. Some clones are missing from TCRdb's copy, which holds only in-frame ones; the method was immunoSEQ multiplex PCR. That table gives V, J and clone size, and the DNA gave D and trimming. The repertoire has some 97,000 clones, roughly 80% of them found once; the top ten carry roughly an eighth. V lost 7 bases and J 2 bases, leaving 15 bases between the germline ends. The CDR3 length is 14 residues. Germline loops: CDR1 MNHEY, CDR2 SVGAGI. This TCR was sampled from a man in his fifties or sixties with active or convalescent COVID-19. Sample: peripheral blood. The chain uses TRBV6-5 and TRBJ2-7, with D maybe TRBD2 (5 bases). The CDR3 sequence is CASKRTYNAYEQYF. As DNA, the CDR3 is TGTGCCAGCAAAAGGACTTATAACGCCTACGAGCAGTACTTC.